These 27 T cell receptor delta chains came from one sample sequenced in a study of γδ T cells in repeated Plasmodium falciparum infection (dated by TCRdb to the early 2020s). The receptor library was made with multiplex PCR. Data came from an Illumina MiSeq. Clones were re-identified by TCRdb from the public reads with CATT, and rows with the same DNA were merged. The sample table records under 65,000 delta-chain clones; approximately 1.5% of these occur just once. Together, the top ten hold about 15% of the sample. Vgamma9/Vdelta2+ and Vdelta2-negative gammadelta T cell populations were flow-sorted from peripheral blood mononuclear cells for bulk TCR repertoire analysis. Sequences were obtained from gamma-delta T cells from blood. These receptors all stem from a pool of human donors (malaria-infected and uninfected, not separated).

This clone appeared many times. This sequence is one base from a far larger clone and is likely a read error. Other nucleotide sequences from this sample produce the same CDR3. The genes are TRDV2 and TRDJ1; D ambiguous. TCRdb does not report a J gene; here it was assigned by matching the DNA to germline references. Germline values: CDR1 GEAIGNYY, CDR2 EKD. The CDR3 spans 18 residues. Trimming stripped 1 base from V and 2 bases from J, with 22 bases between. CDR3 sequence: CACDTKYYQPMYTDKLIF. The CDR3 bases are TGTGCCTGTGACACGAAGTACTACCAGCCGATGTATACCGATAAACTCATCTTT.

The table lists this clone with many counts. The TCRdb record carries a much larger clone's protein, which differs from this DNA's translation at residue 14; a read error is the likely cause, and the protein listed here is the DNA translation. The chain couples TRDV1 to TRDJ1; TRDD2 aligns across 8 bases. CDR1 is TSWWSYY and CDR2 is QGS in the germline V gene. This CDR3 is built from 22 residues. V was clipped by 5 bases and J by 0 bases; unmatched bases: 26. The DNA of the CDR3 is TGTGCTCTTGGGCGCACTACGGTCCTTCCTAGGCGAGTCCGGGGATACACCGATAAACTCATCTTT. This encodes CALGRTTVLPRRVRGYTDKLIF.

This clone was observed a few times. A far more abundant clone sits one base away, making this likely a read error. Different DNA sequences within this sample yield the same CDR3. V is TRDV1 and J is TRDJ1, with 9 positions matching TRDD3. No J gene is reported in TCRdb; it was inferred here by comparing the DNA with germline. The CDR3 is 21 residues long. Germline CDR1 reads TSWWSYY; CDR2 reads QGS. Trimming cost V 4 bases and J 7 bases; bases outside gene matches: 28. CDR3 DNA sequence: TGTGCTCTTGGGGGCTGTTCTTACCCGTCCGTGATACTGGGGGACCGGCTTAAACTCATCTTT. It translates to CALGGCSYPSVILGDRLKLIF.

Concerning this clone: The mismatch at residue 14 between this DNA's translation and the TCRdb protein of a much larger clone likely reflects a read error; the protein shown is translated from the DNA. The chain combines TRDV1 with TRDJ1; 11 bases align to TRDD3. Here the J gene was assigned by germline matching of the DNA, as TCRdb has none. J gave up 0 bases and V 1 base, and 16 bases lay outside the gene matches. Per the germline V gene, CDR1 is TSWWSYY and CDR2 is QGS. CDR3 length equals 21 residues. As DNA, the CDR3 is TGTGCTCTTGGGGAACCCAACTGGGGGATAGAGAGCCCAGTGTACACCGATAAACTCATCTTT. Translation: CALGEPNWGIESPVYTDKLIF.

This clone turned up a few times. A far larger clone lies a single base away; this is likely a read error. V usage is TRDV3 and J usage is TRDJ1; 8 nucleotides agree with TRDD3. No J gene was available from TCRdb, and it was assigned here by a germline match of the DNA. CDR1 TVYSNPD and CDR2 GDNSRS come from the germline V gene (reference sequence). With V trimmed by 3 bases and J by 0 bases, 39 bases remained unmatched. This CDR3 is 25 amino acids long. The CDR3 is CAFRKGLPLYWGFYLVSPYTDKLIF. As DNA, the CDR3 is TGTGCCTTCCGAAAAGGGCTTCCGCTATACTGGGGGTTTTACCTCGTCTCCCCATACACCGATAAACTCATCTTT.

A note on this clone: Translating this DNA gives a protein that differs at residue 5 from the TCRdb one, which belongs to a much larger clone; a read error is likely, and the protein shown is this translation. The chain has TRDV2 and TRDJ1, with no clear D. V gave up 3 bases and J gave up 1 base, with 26 bases separating them. This CDR3 has 19 residues. Germline CDR1 GEAIGNYY, CDR2 EKD. CDR3 in amino acids: CACDAVLAGPIGSTDKLIF. The CDR3 nucleotides are TGTGCCTGTGACGCCGTACTCGCGGGCCCTATCGGAAGCACCGATAAACTCATCTTT.

As for this clone: The protein TCRdb lists belongs to a much larger clone and differs from this DNA's translation at residue 17, which points to a read error; the protein shown is made from the DNA. The genes are TRDV2 and TRDJ1; 10 nucleotides match TRDD3. Germline V lookup: CDR1 GEAIGNYY, CDR2 EKD. The CDR3 has 18 residues. In DNA form, the CDR3 reads TGTGCCTGTGACACCTCCTACTGGGGGATCCCGCACACCGATAAACTCACCTTT. It encodes CACDTSYWGIPHTDKLTF.

A remark on this clone: The translation of this DNA and the TCRdb protein of a much larger clone differ at residue 12, probably owing to a read error; the protein shown here is translated from the DNA. V usage is TRDV1 and J usage is TRDJ1; 12 positions agree with TRDD3. The ends lost 1 base at V and 0 bases at J; junction bases unmatched: 33. CDR1 is TSWWSYY and CDR2 is QGS in the germline V gene. This CDR3 has 27 residues. The CDR3, as DNA: TGTGCTCTTGGGGAACGATCCTACCCACCTCCCCTCCTTTCTGGGGGATACGCCGGGTGGTACACCGATAAACTCATCTTT. Encoded protein: CALGERSYPPPLLSGGYAGWYTDKLIF.

Note on this clone: TCRdb shows a much larger clone's protein in place of this DNA's translation, and the two differ at residue 7, likely through a read error; the protein shown is translated from the DNA. This chain's CDR3 is CACDTGIGPTSSYWGMALGDKLIF. In nucleotides, the CDR3 is TGTGCCTGTGACACCGGTATAGGTCCTACCTCTTCGTACTGGGGGATGGCCTTGGGCGATAAACTCATCTTT. This chain uses TRDV2 with TRDJ1; 10 nucleotides match TRDD3. The J gene was missing in TCRdb and was found by matching the end of the DNA to germline. After removal of 0 bases from V and 4 bases from J, the junction contained 31 bases not matched to a gene. This CDR3 spans 24 amino acids. The germline V gene has CDR1 GEAIGNYY and CDR2 EKD.

This sequence joins TRDV1 and TRDJ1; D remains unclear. The J gene is absent in TCRdb and was assigned here via DNA matching to germline. CDR1 and CDR2 (germline): TSWWSYY, QGS. V lost 2 bases and J lost 0, with 13 bases in between. The CDR3 runs to 16 residues. In nucleotides, the CDR3 is TGTGCTCTTGGGGAAGAGCCCCCAACGTACACCGATAAACTCATCTTT. Its protein product is CALGEEPPTYTDKLIF.

This clone was counted ten times or more. TCRdb lists the protein of a much larger clone for this DNA, which differs at residue 13, so this is likely a read error; the protein given here is translated from the DNA itself. This chain connects TRDV1 to TRDJ1; 8 nucleotides align to TRDD3. Germline assignment: CDR1 TSWWSYY and CDR2 QGS. The CDR3 spans 15 residues. Here the CDR3 reads CALGELGGIRIKPIF. In nucleotides, the CDR3 is TGTGCTCTTGGGGAACTAGGAGGGATACGCATTAAACCCATCTTT.

On this clone: A far larger clone differs by one base, so this is likely a read error. Other DNA sequences in the sample encode the same CDR3. The chain is built from TRDV1 and TRDJ1; 8 nucleotides agree with TRDD3. The CDR3 has 17 residues. Germline values: CDR1 TSWWSYY, CDR2 QGS. J was trimmed by 0 bases and V by 8 bases; bases with no gene match: 14. The CDR3 DNA sequence: TGTGCTCTTAAGAAGGGTAGCTGGGGGAAGTACACCGATAAACTCATCTTT. Protein sequence: CALKKGSWGKYTDKLIF.

A word on this clone: For this DNA, TCRdb reports the protein of a much larger clone, which diverges at residue 3, most likely from a read error; the protein presented here is translated directly from the DNA. The chain recombines TRDV1 with TRDJ1; 9 positions match TRDD3. Germline V gives CDR1 TSWWSYY, CDR2 QGS. The CDR3 runs to 23 residues. The CDR3 loop reads CAFGELDLLWGIVPPLSTDKLIF. CDR3 bases: TGTGCTTTTGGGGAACTTGACCTACTCTGGGGGATCGTACCTCCTTTGTCCACCGATAAACTCATCTTT.

This clone was observed a handful of times. TCRdb's protein for this DNA is that of a much larger clone and differs from the translation at residue 8, likely a read error; the protein shown is the DNA translation. This chain connects TRDV1 to TRDJ1; 7 nucleotides match TRDD3. TCRdb supplies no J gene; here it was assigned by aligning the nucleotide sequence to germline. Per germline, CDR1 TSWWSYY and CDR2 QGS. V lost 2 bases, J lost 0 bases, and 27 bases stayed unmatched. The CDR3 length is 23 residues. In DNA form, the CDR3 reads TGTGCTCTTGGGGAAACTTCGGATCTAGGGAGACTGGGGATTACTACGTACACCGATAAACTCATCTTT. Residues: CALGETSDLGRLGITTYTDKLIF.

A remark on this clone: This may stem from a read error, because a much larger clone lies one nucleotide away. The identical CDR3 is also encoded by other nucleotide sequences in the sample. The chain recombines TRDV1 with TRDJ1; 11 nucleotides align to TRDD3. CDR1 is TSWWSYY and CDR2 is QGS in the germline V gene. The length of the CDR3 is 23 residues. CDR3 sequence (DNA): TGTGCTCTTGGGAGACCGACTACCTACTCAAGGATCTGGGGGATACACCAAGAGGGTAAACTCATTTTT. Translated, it gives CALGRPTTYSRIWGIHQEGKLIF.

The sample holds many counts of this clone. A read error likely explains why the TCRdb protein, taken from a much larger clone, differs from this DNA's translation at residue 9; the protein shown is translated from the DNA. This chain joins TRDV1 and TRDJ1; 12 bases are shared with TRDD3. CDR3 length equals 18 residues. Germline V gene lookup returns CDR1 TSWWSYY and CDR2 QGS. V lost 2 bases to trimming and J lost 7 bases; unmatched junction nucleotides: 14. CDR3 loop: CALGEMQEPLGDTLKLIF. The CDR3 DNA is TGTGCTCTTGGGGAAATGCAGGAACCACTGGGGGATACCCTTAAACTCATCTTT.

This clone was counted ten times or more. The translation of this DNA and the TCRdb protein of a much larger clone differ at residue 6, probably owing to a read error; the protein shown here is translated from the DNA. This sequence joins TRDV2 and TRDJ3, with 9 positions matching TRDD3. The germline V gene has CDR1 GEAIGNYY and CDR2 EKD. The V segment lost 1 base and the J segment 0 bases; nucleotides outside the gene matches: 3. The CDR3 runs 18 residues. The chain's CDR3 is CACDTQGDTSWDTRQMFF. The CDR3 DNA reads as TGTGCCTGTGACACACAGGGGGATACCTCCTGGGACACCCGACAGATGTTTTTC.

In this sample, this clone turned up a few times. Translating this DNA gives a protein that differs at residue 9 from the TCRdb one, which belongs to a much larger clone; a read error is likely, and the protein shown is this translation. The chain links TRAV38-2/DV8 to TRDJ3, with 8 bases identical to TRDD3. Germline matching of the DNA provided the J gene here, since TCRdb leaves it blank. The CDR3 loop spans 24 amino acids. Trimming at V came to 1 base and at J to 2 bases, leaving 23 bases not matched to a gene. Germline V gene sequence: CDR1 TSESDYY, CDR2 QEAYKQQN. CDR3 DNA sequence: TGTGCTTATAGGAGCTGGTACCGCTCTCCTACTGGGGGCCAGAGCCCCTGGGACACCCGACAGATGTTTTTC. Translation gives CAYRSWYRSPTGGQSPWDTRQMFF. The whole variable domain, filled in from reference TRAV38-2/DV8 and TRDJ3, reads AQTVTQSQPEMSVQEAETVTLSCTYDTSESDYYLFWYKQPPSRQMILVIRQEAYKQQNATENRFSVNFQKAAKSFSLKISDSQLGDAAMYFCAYRSWYRSPTGGQSPWDTRQMFFGTGIKLFVEP.

A few counts support this clone. This DNA's translation and the protein TCRdb lists, from a much larger clone, do not match at residue 10, likely due to a read error; the protein shown is translated from the DNA. This chain links TRDV1 with TRDJ1, with D perhaps TRDD3 (5 bases). Germline CDR1 and CDR2: TSWWSYY and QGS. V was shortened by 1 base and J by 7 bases, with 19 bases between the two germline ends. This CDR3 spans 16 amino acids. The CDR3 DNA follows: TGTGCTCTTGGGGAACAAGATTTAGGGGGTACCACTAAACTCATCTTT. It translates to CALGEQDLGGTTKLIF.

This clone was detected a few times. With a far larger clone one base away, a read error is the likely cause. Other DNA sequences in this sample translate to the same CDR3. The chain is built from TRDV1 and TRDJ1, with D possibly being TRDD2 or TRDD3 (5 bases each). CDR3 length equals 25 residues. The ends were cut back, 0 bases at V and 0 bases at J, with 38 bases in the middle. Germline assignment: CDR1 TSWWSYY and CDR2 QGS. The chain's CDR3 is CALGELLTALPGVLEVTLYTDKLIF. Here the CDR3 DNA reads TGTGCTCTTGGGGAACTGTTGACAGCCCTACCCGGTGTACTGGAAGTCACACTGTACACCGATAAACTCATCTTT.

Remarks on this clone: The protein in TCRdb stems from a much larger clone and differs at residue 12 from this DNA's translation, likely a read error; here the protein is translated from the DNA. This chain uses TRDV1 with TRDJ1, with 7 bases lining up with TRDD3. The CDR3 has 19 residues. V dropped 2 bases and J dropped 1; count of bases not matched to a gene: 16. Looked up from germline, CDR1 is TSWWSYY and CDR2 is QGS. The CDR3 loop reads CALGESPIGGDSSTDKLIF. The DNA of the CDR3 is TGTGCTCTTGGGGAATCGCCAATCGGGGGGGATTCATCCACCGATAAACTCATCTTT.

A word on this clone: TCRdb's protein, taken from a much larger clone, differs from this DNA's translation at residue 10, likely owing to a read error; the protein displayed comes from the DNA. The chain links TRDV1 to TRDJ1; no clear D gene. This CDR3 has 12 residues. Germline CDR1 TSWWSYY, CDR2 QGS. The CDR3 sequence is CALGERRHKRIF. DNA of the CDR3: TGTGCTCTTGGGGAACGTCGACATAAACGCATCTTT.

This clone was seen a few times. It differs at one base from a far larger clone, so likely a read error. The sample has other DNA sequences that encode this CDR3 too. The V call is TRDV1, the J call TRDJ1; 10 positions agree with TRDD3. The J segment lost 1 base and the V segment lost 9 bases, leaving 26 bases of the junction unmatched. The CDR3 is 21 residues long. Per germline, CDR1 TSWWSYY and CDR2 QGS. This chain's CDR3 is CALGPLPRPRWGIQGTDKLIF. CDR3 DNA sequence: TGTGCTCTGGGCCCCCTTCCGCGGCCGCGGTGGGGGATACAAGGCACCGATAAACTCATCTTT.

About this clone itself: The TCRdb protein comes from a much larger clone and disagrees with this DNA's translation at residue 9, likely due to a read error; the protein given here is derived from the DNA. The CDR3 sequence: CACDQIGTRWDSDTDKLIF. The CDR3 DNA follows: TGTGCCTGTGACCAGATCGGTACAAGGTGGGACTCGGACACCGATAAACTCATCTTT. This sequence joins TRDV2 and TRDJ1; D is unclear. TCRdb records no J gene; here it was assigned by comparing the DNA to germline. The CDR3 has 19 amino acids. V lost 3 bases and J lost 0, with 25 bases in between. Per the germline V gene, CDR1 is GEAIGNYY and CDR2 is EKD.

For this clone: A far larger clone is one base from this, pointing to a likely read error. Other DNA sequences in the same sample also yield this CDR3. The rearrangement links TRDV2 to TRDJ1, with 12 bases aligning to TRDD3. Germline matching of the DNA provided the J gene here, since TCRdb leaves it blank. The germline V gene encodes CDR1 GEAIGNYY and CDR2 EKD. This CDR3 region has 19 residues. DNA of the CDR3: TGCGCCTGTGACACTGCTATTACTGGGGGATACATGTACACCGATAAACTCATCTTT. Its translation: CACDTAITGGYMYTDKLIF.

This clone was seen many times. The protein that TCRdb holds for this DNA derives from a much larger clone and differs from the translated DNA at residue 10, which likely indicates a read error; the protein shown here is translated from the DNA. CDR3 nucleotide sequence: TGTGCTCTTGGGGAACTGGGGCCTTCCCACGACTGGGGGATACAAGGGAACACCGATAAACTCATCTTT. Its protein product is CALGELGPSHDWGIQGNTDKLIF. The chain is built from TRDV1 and TRDJ1; 12 bases map to TRDD3. TCRdb is silent on the J gene; assignment here came from matching the DNA to germline. This CDR3 is built from 23 residues. V lost 0 bases to trimming and J lost 0 bases; unmatched junction nucleotides: 20. Germline V CDR1 and CDR2: TSWWSYY, QGS.

This clone was counted between two and nine times. This probably arose from a read error, given a far larger clone one base away. Different DNA sequences within this sample yield the same CDR3. This chain connects TRDV1 to TRDJ1; D is possibly TRDD2 (6 bases). The CDR3 runs 19 residues. Trimming left V 4 bases short and J 2 bases short, with 26 bases between. Germline values: CDR1 TSWWSYY, CDR2 QGS. The CDR3 sequence: CALGVAFRIVLARTDKLIF. Here the CDR3 DNA reads TGTGCTCTTGGGGTTGCCTTCCGAATCGTACTGGCCCGTACCGATAAACTCATCTTT.